This record concerns one T cell receptor (beta chain) sequence. What it binds is unknown. Using immunoSEQ multiplex PCR, the repertoire was profiled, and TCRdb retains in-frame clones only, with some absent. The table lists 70,000 to 90,000 clones, 80% to 90% of them singletons, with roughly 20% in the top ten. Time point meaning: blood 2 weeks post-SBRT. Treatment reported: 15 Gy SBRT to primary tumor, nephrectomy 4 weeks later. Clear cell pathology was present in this patient's renal cell carcinoma. V was trimmed by 1 base and J by 9 bases, leaving 10 bases between them. This CDR3 contains 12 residues. Looked up from germline, CDR1 is SGHNT and CDR2 is YYREEE (reference sequence). The data were taken from a study of radiation and T cells in renal cell carcinoma. On the study more broadly: Nephrectomy followed 15 Gy stereotactic body radiation by 4 weeks.

Study observations and caveats: Baseline intratumoral clonotype presence is unknown without pretreatment biopsies. Top tumor clonotypes rose in blood 2 weeks post-radiation, then contracted.

Sequencing was performed on blood, taken from a patient whose treatment included radiotherapy and nephrectomy. The source of this sequence is a woman in her forties or fifties with renal cell carcinoma. The rearrangement links TRBV5-4 to TRBJ1-1; D gene unclear. The CDR3 sequence: CASSLIAGQAFF. The CDR3 DNA is TGTGCCAGCAGCTTGATCGCAGGCCAAGCTTTCTTT.